The 18 T cell receptor beta chains reported below all come from one sample, sequenced in a study of blood T cells in healthy people across ages (dated by TCRdb to the mid-2010s). The receptor library was made with 5' RACE. The sequencer was an Illumina HiSeq 2500. A second 7 to 11 cycle PCR used a sample-barcoded 5' primer and a J-beta primer mix. TCRdb handled the public reads itself, with Q25 trimming in fastp and clone calling in MiXCR, and kept productive beta chains. Entries are consolidated by CDR3 protein sequence, retaining the most common genes and DNA. This sample comprises about 1 million distinct CDR3 sequences, 20% to 25% of them detected only once. Approximately 0.71% of the sample goes to the ten largest clones. This sample also belongs to another study, concerning T cells of mothers and their children.

Sequencing used blood. These receptors were taken from a girl aged 2 to 10 in good health.

The V call is TRBV4-1, the J call TRBJ2-3; possibly TRBD1 or TRBD2 for D (5 bases each). CDR1 is MGHRA and CDR2 is YSYEKL in the germline V gene. V dropped 2 bases and J dropped 2 bases, with 11 bases sitting between them. The CDR3 contains 15 residues. CDR3 DNA: TGCGCCAGCAGCCAATGGGGTGGGACCACAGATACGCAGTATTTT. It yields the protein CASSQWGGTTDTQYF.

Only a few counts were recorded for this clonotype. The V gene is TRBV7-9, the J gene TRBJ2-5; possible D gene TRBD2, 6 bases. Germline CDR1 and CDR2: SEHNR and FQNEAQ (reference sequence). The V gene lost 1 base and the J gene lost 5 bases, with 20 bases spanning the gap. The CDR3 extends over 17 amino acids. DNA of the CDR3: TGTGCCAGCAGCTTAGTACCGGGACCAGCCCGGGGGGAGACCCAGTACTTC. It yields the protein CASSLVPGPARGETQYF.

J is TRBJ2-1 and V is TRBV20-1, with D tentatively TRBD2 (6 bases). The ends were cut back, 5 bases at V and 5 bases at J, with 19 bases in the middle. The CDR3 has 15 amino acids. The V gene's germline CDR1 is DFQATT and CDR2 SNEGSKA (reference sequence). The CDR3: CSARFSGLIDNEQFF. Written as DNA, the CDR3 is TGCAGTGCTCGTTTCAGCGGGTTAATCGACAATGAGCAGTTCTTC.

The rearrangement uses TRBV28 and TRBJ2-5, with D possibly being TRBD1 or TRBD2 (5 bases each). V lost 5 bases and J 7 bases, leaving 20 bases between the germline ends. The CDR3 consists of 15 residues. Germline values: CDR1 MDHEN, CDR2 SYDVKM. CDR3 sequence (DNA): TGTGCCAGCAGTCCCCTCCGCCGGGGCGAGGGGACCCAGTACTTC. Its protein is CASSPLRRGEGTQYF.

V and J are TRBV29-1 and TRBJ1-3, with TRBD1 identical over 7 bases. The V and J ends lost 3 bases and 4 bases, in that order; junction bases with no gene match: 0. Germline-derived CDR1 and CDR2 are SQVTM and ANQGSEA. The CDR3 loop spans 12 amino acids. The CDR3 loop is CSVETGGNTIYF. The DNA for the CDR3 is TGCAGCGTTGAGACAGGGGGAAACACCATATATTTT.

This clonotype was counted between two and nine times. The V and J genes are TRBV28 and TRBJ2-2; D remains unclear. Germline CDR1 reads MDHEN; CDR2 reads SYDVKM. The CDR3 runs to 15 residues. V lost 7 bases to trimming and J lost 6 bases, with 18 bases between them. This chain's CDR3 is CASTPLSSGAGELFF. The CDR3 DNA reads as TGTGCCAGCACCCCCTTGAGTAGTGGCGCCGGGGAGCTGTTTTTT.

There are a few counts of this clonotype. This chain joins TRBV20-1 and TRBJ1-1; TRBD1 is a possible D gene (5 bases). CDR1 and CDR2 from the germline V gene are DFQATT and SNEGSKA (reference sequence). With 1 base removed from V and 2 bases from J, the gap between germline ends came to 11 bases. The CDR3 has 14 residues. In DNA, the CDR3 is TGCAGTGCTAGAGTGGGACCGATAAACACTGAAGCTTTCTTT. Protein: CSARVGPINTEAFF.

The chain carries TRBV7-3 and TRBJ2-3; TRBD2 is a possible D gene (6 bases). The CDR3 is made up of 17 amino acids. Trimming removed 1 base at V and 6 bases at J, with 20 bases between. The germline V gene has CDR1 SGHTA and CDR2 FQGTGA. For the CDR3, the DNA is TGTGCCAGCAGCTTAAGGGGCGGCGGGATGAGGTTGGATACGCAGTATTTT. It yields the protein CASSLRGGGMRLDTQYF.

The chain carries TRBV20-1 and TRBJ2-5; D gene unclear. The J call may be in error: the DNA end matches TRBJ2-7 better. This CDR3 is built from 13 residues. CDR1 DFQATT and CDR2 SNEGSKA come from the germline V gene (reference sequence). CDR3 nucleotides: TGCAGTGCTAGACAGATGTTGTCCTACGAGCAGTACTTC. Translation: CSARQMLSYEQYF.

The chain combines TRBV20-1 with TRBJ2-3; either TRBD1 or TRBD2 may fit D (6 bases each). From germline, CDR1 is DFQATT and CDR2 SNEGSKA (reference sequence). The V and J ends lost 3 bases and 3 bases respectively, with 10 bases between them. The CDR3 loop spans 13 amino acids. The CDR3 bases are TGCAGTGCTAGGAGGGGGGCAACAGATACGCAGTATTTT. It codes for CSARRGATDTQYF.

The table lists this clonotype with a few counts. CDR3 DNA sequence: TGTGCCAGCAGTCTCGGACAGGGAAGTAGGAACGAGCAGTACTTC. Protein: CASSLGQGSRNEQYF. V gene TRBV28 combines with J gene TRBJ2-5; TRBD1 matches 8 bases. Judging by the DNA end, TRBJ2-7 fits better; the J call may be wrong. Germline CDR1 MDHEN, CDR2 SYDVKM. This CDR3 region has 15 residues.

V is TRBV14 and J is TRBJ1-1; D not certain. CDR1 SGHDN and CDR2 FVKESK come from the germline V gene. There are 12 residues in the CDR3. V dropped 0 bases and J dropped 10 bases, with 9 bases sitting between them. Here the CDR3 reads CASSQETGGAFF. CDR3 nucleotides: TGTGCCAGCAGCCAAGAGACTGGAGGAGCTTTCTTT.

This clonotype was detected a few times. The chain is built from TRBV29-1 and TRBJ2-3; 7 bases line up with TRBD1. The V gene end was trimmed by 3 bases and the J gene end by 0 bases; junction bases not matched to a gene: 0. Germline V gene lookup returns CDR1 SQVTM and CDR2 ANQGSEA. This CDR3 spans 13 amino acids. CDR3 residues: CSVEDRSTDTQYF. DNA of the CDR3: TGCAGCGTTGAGGACAGGAGCACAGATACGCAGTATTTT.

The rearrangement links TRBV20-1 to TRBJ2-3; D is undetermined. The germline V gene has CDR1 DFQATT and CDR2 SNEGSKA (reference sequence). The ends were cut back, 2 bases at V and 2 bases at J, with 8 bases in the middle. CDR3 length equals 13 residues. The CDR3 DNA sequence: TGCAGTGCTAGACGGCCTTTCACAGATACGCAGTATTTT. This sequence encodes CSARRPFTDTQYF.

This clonotype appeared a few times. This may come from a read error, since a much larger clone is one base off. The DNA for the CDR3 is TGTGCCAGCAGTTCTTCAGGACTTACGAGCAATGAGCAGTTCTTC. Residues: CASSSSGLTSNEQFF. V usage is TRBV6-5 and J usage is TRBJ2-5, with D tentatively TRBD2 (5 bases). The end of the DNA fits TRBJ2-1 better, so the J call may be wrong. Per germline, CDR1 MNHEY and CDR2 SVGAGI. CDR3 size: 15 residues.

The table lists this clonotype with a few counts. The chain joins TRBV9 to TRBJ2-1; TRBD2 might be the D (6 bases). The end of the DNA is better explained by TRBJ2-5, so the J call may be wrong. The CDR3 extends over 15 amino acids. Germline V gene data show CDR1 as SGDLS and CDR2 as YYNGEE. CDR3 region: CASSVAGARGETQYF. DNA of the CDR3: TGTGCCAGCAGCGTAGCGGGAGCGAGGGGAGAGACCCAGTACTTC.

CDR3 bases: TGCAGCGTTGATGGGGCCGCCGGGACTCACACGGAGACGCAGTATTTT. Translated: CSVDGAAGTHTETQYF. This chain connects TRBV29-1 to TRBJ2-3, with TRBD2 as a possible D gene (6 bases). V was clipped by 3 bases and J by 9 bases, with 25 bases between them. The CDR3 runs to 16 residues. CDR1 is SQVTM and CDR2 is ANQGSEA in the germline V gene.

The chain is built from TRBV5-1 and TRBJ1-6; 11 bases line up with TRBD1. The germline gives CDR1 SGHRS, CDR2 YFSETQ. CDR3 size: 18 residues. With 3 bases clipped from V and 3 bases from J, the junction kept 8 bases outside the gene matches. CDR3 nucleotide sequence: TGCGCCAGCAGCTCACGGACAGGGGGCGAAAACTATAATTCACCCCTCCACTTT. Encoded protein: CASSSRTGGENYNSPLHF.